The text below deals with one TCR beta chain. Its antigen remains unknown. The data originate from a study of blood T cells in healthy people across ages. Study-wide findings and caveats: A strong correlation was seen between TCR beta diversity and naive T cell percentage.

The CDR3 has 13 residues. V lost 2 bases and J 10 bases, leaving 14 bases between the germline ends. Alongside a J-beta primer mix, a sample-barcoded 5' primer served in a second PCR lasting roughly 6 to 12 cycles. A template-switch adaptor that had 12 random nucleotides put a tag on each cDNA molecule. From the 5' RACE reads, TCRdb called clonotypes with MiXCR, one entry per CDR3 protein. The sample shows 1,500,000 or so distinct CDR3 sequences, about 45% of them seen only once. Input material: blood. This sequence was found in a woman aged 18-30 years in good health. The chain has TRBV12-3 or TRBV12-4 and TRBJ1-2, with TRBD1 as a possible D gene (6 bases). CDR3 protein: CASSLSRGSAYTF. The CDR3 nucleotides are TGTGCCAGCAGTTTATCCAGGGGAAGTGCCTACACCTTC.